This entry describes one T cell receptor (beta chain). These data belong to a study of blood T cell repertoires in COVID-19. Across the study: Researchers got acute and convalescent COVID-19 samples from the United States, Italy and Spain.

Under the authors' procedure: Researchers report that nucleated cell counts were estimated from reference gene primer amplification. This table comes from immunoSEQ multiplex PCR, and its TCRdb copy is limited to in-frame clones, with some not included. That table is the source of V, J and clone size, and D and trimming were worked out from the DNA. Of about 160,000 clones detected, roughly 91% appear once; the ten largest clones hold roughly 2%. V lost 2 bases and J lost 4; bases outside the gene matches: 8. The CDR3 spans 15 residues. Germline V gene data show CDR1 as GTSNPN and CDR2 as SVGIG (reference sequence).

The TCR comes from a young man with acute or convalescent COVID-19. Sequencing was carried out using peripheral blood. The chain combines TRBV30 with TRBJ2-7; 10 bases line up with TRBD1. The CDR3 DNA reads TGTGCCTGGAGTCCCCGGACAGGGGGGCGGTACGAGCAGTACTTC. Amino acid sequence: CAWSPRTGGRYEQYF.